A single sample gave rise to the 18 T cell receptor beta chains below, sequenced in a study of blood T cell repertoires in COVID-19. The repertoire was sequenced with immunoSEQ multiplex PCR; TCRdb's copy has only in-frame clones and lacks some. This table has under 250,000 clones, roughly 86% appearing once. Sequencing was performed on peripheral blood. The receptors were gathered from a man in his fifties or sixties with acute or convalescent COVID-19.

The chain links TRBV12-5 to TRBJ2-1; no reliable D call. V shed 1 base and J shed 0 bases, with 4 bases lying between them. CDR1 is LGHNT, CDR2 FRNRAP, per germline. The CDR3 loop spans 14 amino acids. The CDR3 reads CASGLAGSYNEQFF. For the CDR3, the DNA is TGTGCTAGTGGTTTGGCGGGCTCCTACAATGAGCAGTTCTTC.

The rearrangement links TRBV10-3 to TRBJ2-3; 9 bases align to TRBD1. V shed 5 bases and J 3 bases; nucleotides not matched to a gene: 6. The CDR3 runs 15 residues. Germline V lookup: CDR1 ENHRY, CDR2 SYGVKD. The CDR3 protein is CAISPQGAPTDTQYF. DNA for the CDR3: TGTGCCATCAGTCCACAGGGGGCGCCGACAGATACGCAGTATTTT.

This CDR3 reads CASGGQGKRGETQYF. CDR3 nucleotides: TGTGCCAGCGGAGGACAGGGGAAAAGGGGAGAGACCCAGTACTTC. This chain joins TRBV25-1 and TRBJ2-5, with 9 nucleotides matching TRBD1. The CDR3 totals 15 residues. J lost 4 bases, V lost 8 bases, and 11 bases had no gene match. The germline V gene has CDR1 MGHDK and CDR2 SYGVNS.

This chain links TRBV2 with TRBJ1-2; the D gene is possibly TRBD1 (6 bases). CDR1 SNHLY and CDR2 FYNNEI come from the germline V gene. The germline V and J ends were trimmed by 1 base and 0 bases, with 9 bases remaining between them. The CDR3 has 15 residues. The CDR3 DNA is TGTGCCAGCAGTGAAGTCCAGGGGTCTAACTATGGCTACACCTTC. Encoded protein: CASSEVQGSNYGYTF. Complete variable domain (other parts from reference TRBV2 and TRBJ1-2): EPEVTQTPSHQVTQMGQEVILRCVPISNHLYFYWYRQILGQKVEFLVSFYNNEISEKSEIFDDQFSVERPDGSNFTLKIRSTKLEDSAMYFCASSEVQGSNYGYTFGSGTRLTVV.

The chain carries TRBV9 and TRBJ2-7, with 13 bases identical to TRBD2. The CDR3 is made up of 16 amino acids. Germline V gene sequence: CDR1 SGDLS, CDR2 YYNGEE. Trimming removed 4 bases from V and 2 bases from J; junction bases left unmatched: 6. CDR3 nucleotide sequence: TGTGCCAGCAGCTCAGGACTAGCGGGAGTTACCTACGAGCAGTACTTC. This encodes CASSSGLAGVTYEQYF.

The chain uses TRBV5-5 and TRBJ1-1, with D maybe TRBD1 (6 bases). Germline V CDR1 and CDR2: SGHKS, YYEKEE (reference sequence). V was pared by 4 bases and J by 1 base, with 17 bases between. This CDR3 comprises 16 residues. In DNA, the CDR3 is TGTGCCAGCAGCCCCCATTTGGGGGCCGCGAACACTGAAGCTTTCTTT. Its translation: CASSPHLGAANTEAFF.

This chain uses TRBV27 with TRBJ1-1, with 8 bases aligning to TRBD1. CDR1 MNHEY and CDR2 SMNVEV come from the germline V gene (reference sequence). V shed 5 bases, J shed 4 bases, and the junction held 6 bases outside the gene matches. The CDR3 spans 14 residues. The CDR3 is CASSRTGLGTEAFF. The CDR3 DNA reads TGTGCCAGCAGTCGGACAGGGCTAGGCACTGAAGCTTTCTTT.

Written as DNA, the CDR3 is TGTGCCAGCTCACTAGGGGACAGAGAGACCCAGTACTTC. Translating gives CASSLGDRETQYF. The chain uses TRBV18 and TRBJ2-5; 7 nucleotides agree with TRBD1. Germline-derived CDR1 and CDR2 are KGHSH and LQKENI. The CDR3 consists of 13 residues. Trimming cost V 4 bases and J 4 bases; bases outside gene matches: 3.

V gene TRBV7-8 combines with J gene TRBJ2-2; 7 bases are a match to TRBD1. Germline V gene sequence: CDR1 SGHVS, CDR2 FQNEAQ. CDR3 size: 15 residues. The ends lost 5 bases at V and 0 bases at J; junction bases unmatched: 3. CDR3 in DNA: TGTGCCAGCAGCACCGGGACAGCGAACACCGGGGAGCTGTTTTTT. It specifies CASSTGTANTGELFF.

This rearrangement joins TRBV24-1 to TRBJ1-5, with 8 bases aligning to TRBD1. The trim removed 4 bases at V and 9 bases at J, leaving 13 bases unmatched. The germline gives CDR1 KGHDR, CDR2 SFDVKD. The CDR3 is 16 amino acids. The CDR3 region is CATSEPGQGWGGPQHF. CDR3 in DNA: TGTGCCACCAGTGAACCCGGACAGGGTTGGGGAGGGCCCCAGCATTTT.

This rearrangement joins TRBV5-8 to TRBJ1-4; D is ambiguous. The length of the CDR3 is 14 residues. The V and J ends lost 5 bases and 4 bases respectively, with 12 bases between them. Germline V gene data show CDR1 as SGHTS and CDR2 as YDEGEE. For the CDR3, the DNA is TGTGCCAGCAGTTCTCCAAGCGGTAATGAAAAACTGTTTTTT. Protein product: CASSSPSGNEKLFF.

J is TRBJ1-6 and V is TRBV18; D remains ambiguous. In germline, CDR1 is KGHSH, CDR2 LQKENI. V dropped 6 bases and J dropped 0 bases, with 15 bases sitting between them. This CDR3 has 17 amino acids. The CDR3 loop is CASSHSEESSYNSPLHF. As DNA, the CDR3 is TGTGCCAGCTCTCACTCGGAGGAGAGCTCCTATAATTCACCCCTCCACTTT. The full variable domain, in which reference TRBV18 and TRBJ1-6 provide the parts outside the CDR3, is NAGVMQNPRHLVRRRGQEARLRCSPMKGHSHVYWYRQLPEEGLKFMVYLQKENIIDESGMPKERFSAEFPKEGPSILRIQQVVRGDSAAYFCASSHSEESSYNSPLHFGNGTRLTVT.

J is TRBJ2-5 and V is TRBV5-5, with 12 bases fitting TRBD2. Trimming removed 0 bases from V and 5 bases from J; junction bases left unmatched: 5. Germline lookup yields CDR1 SGHKS and CDR2 YYEKEE (reference sequence). The length of the CDR3 is 16 residues. The CDR3 nucleotides read TGTGCCAGCAGCTTGGGTTCTAGCGGGGGGGTGGAGACCCAGTACTTC. This sequence encodes CASSLGSSGGVETQYF.

This sequence joins TRBV6-1 and TRBJ2-1; perhaps TRBD1 as D (6 bases). Deletions cut 5 bases from V and 2 bases from J, with 13 bases between. Germline V gene data show CDR1 as MNHNS and CDR2 as SASEGT. The CDR3 runs 15 residues. For the CDR3, the DNA is TGTGCCAGCAGTCAATCAGGGGTCGCCTACAATGAGCAGTTCTTC. It encodes CASSQSGVAYNEQFF.

This chain joins TRBV6-5 and TRBJ1-1; D remains unclear. The CDR3 is 14 residues long. V lost 2 bases and J lost 5, with 12 bases in between. Germline values: CDR1 MNHEY, CDR2 SVGAGI. CDR3 DNA sequence: TGTGCCAGCAGTTACGGGCTGCCGGGGACTGAAGCTTTCTTT. Residues: CASSYGLPGTEAFF.

The chain joins TRBV6-5 to TRBJ2-3; TRBD1 is a possible D gene (6 bases). CDR1 is MNHEY and CDR2 is SVGAGI in the germline V gene. The CDR3 is 15 amino acids. V lost 6 bases to trimming and J lost 1 base, with 14 bases between them. This chain's CDR3 is CASRTDRLGTDTQYF. For the CDR3, the DNA is TGTGCCAGCAGAACAGACAGGTTGGGCACAGATACGCAGTATTTT.

The chain carries TRBV3-1 (or the pseudogene TRBV3-2) and TRBJ2-1; a weak D match, TRBD2 (6 bases). The CDR3 is made up of 17 amino acids. The germline V and J ends were trimmed by 0 bases and 4 bases, with 16 bases remaining between them. Looked up from germline, CDR1 is LGHDT and CDR2 is YNNKEL (reference sequence). CDR3: CASSQEGRKRYYNEQFF. CDR3 nucleotide sequence: TGTGCCAGCAGCCAAGAAGGGAGGAAGCGTTATTACAATGAGCAGTTCTTC.

This clone was recorded only once. The chain couples TRBV28 to TRBJ2-7; 11 bases align to TRBD2. V was pared by 2 bases and J by 5 bases, with 17 bases of the junction left unmatched. This CDR3 contains 19 residues. CDR1 MDHEN and CDR2 SYDVKM come from the germline V gene. The CDR3 loop reads CASSLPPHSGRERLHEQYF. The CDR3 coding sequence is TGTGCCAGCAGTTTACCCCCGCATAGCGGGAGGGAGAGATTGCACGAGCAGTACTTC. Full variable domain (remainder filled in from reference TRBV28 and TRBJ2-7): DVKVTQSSRYLVKRTGEKVFLECVQDMDHENMFWYRQDPGLGLRLIYFSYDVKMKEKGDIPEGYSVSREKKERFSLILESASTNQTSMYLCASSLPPHSGRERLHEQYFGPGTRLTVT.